What follows are 21 T cell receptor beta chains derived from one specimen sequenced in a study of technical replicates of blood from several donors. Sequencing was performed with immunoSEQ multiplex PCR; in TCRdb, only in-frame clones are kept and a portion is missing. The sample contains just under 60,000 clones, 91% of which appear only once. Sequenced input: PBMCs. These receptor sequences come from a human donor in good health. Some clones in this sample may be carry-over from other donors' samples.

The chain combines TRBV5-5 with TRBJ1-4; 9 bases fit TRBD1. This CDR3 comprises 15 residues. Germline CDR1 is SGHKS and CDR2 is YYEKEE (reference sequence). The V and J ends lost 2 bases and 8 bases, in that order; junction bases with no gene match: 7. CDR3 bases: TGTGCCAGCAGCTTTGAGGGACAGGGTTGGGAAAAACTGTTTTTT. Protein product: CASSFEGQGWEKLFF.

This sequence joins TRBV7-3 and TRBJ2-3; 13 bases are shared with TRBD2. V gave up 5 bases and J gave up 0 bases; unmatched junction bases: 5. The CDR3 is 17 residues long. The germline gives CDR1 SGHTA, CDR2 FQGTGA. CDR3: CASSPGTSGASTDTQYF. Here the CDR3 DNA reads TGTGCCAGCAGCCCCGGGACTAGCGGGGCAAGCACAGATACGCAGTATTTT.

The CDR3 reads CASSSKTRRGDHYGYTF. DNA for the CDR3: TGTGCCAGCAGCTCAAAAACAAGGAGGGGAGATCACTATGGCTACACCTTC. This rearrangement joins TRBV7-9 to TRBJ1-2, with D possibly being TRBD1 (5 bases). The CDR3 is 17 residues long. Germline assignment: CDR1 SEHNR and CDR2 FQNEAQ (reference sequence). Trimming took 4 bases from V and 3 from J, leaving 21 bases between them.

CDR3 bases: TGTGCCAGCAGCCCGACGAGGGTGGATGAGCAGTTCTTC. Encoded protein: CASSPTRVDEQFF. The V and J genes are TRBV7-3 and TRBJ2-1, with D tentatively TRBD2 (5 bases). CDR3 length: 13 amino acids. V shed 5 bases and J shed 8 bases, with 13 bases lying between them. Germline loops: CDR1 SGHTA, CDR2 FQGTGA. The full variable domain, with the rest looked up from reference TRBV7-3 and TRBJ2-1, is GAGVSQTPSNKVTEKGKYVELRCDPISGHTALYWYRQSLGQGPEFLIYFQGTGAADDSGLPNDRFFAVRPEGSVSTLKIQRTERGDSAVYLCASSPTRVDEQFFGPGTRLTVL.

The J gene is TRBJ2-3, the V gene TRBV5-8, with D possibly TRBD2 on 6 matching bases. Deletions cut 4 bases from V and 8 bases from J, with 20 bases between. CDR3 length: 15 amino acids. Germline V gene sequence: CDR1 SGHTS, CDR2 YDEGEE. CDR3 sequence: CASSRGLVRESTQYF. For the CDR3, the DNA is TGTGCCAGCAGCCGGGGACTTGTACGGGAGAGTACGCAGTATTTT.

This rearrangement joins TRBV2 to TRBJ1-1, with 8 bases lining up with TRBD1. J lost 4 bases, V lost 7 bases, and 8 bases had no gene match. Germline CDR1 and CDR2: SNHLY and FYNNEI. The CDR3 is 14 residues long. The CDR3: CASILQGVSTEAFF. CDR3 bases: TGTGCCAGCATCCTACAGGGGGTTAGCACTGAAGCTTTCTTT.

The DNA of the CDR3 is TGTGCCAGCAGCGCCGGCGGGCTAAACACCGGGGAGCTGTTTTTT. Translated, it gives CASSAGGLNTGELFF. The V call is TRBV5-4, the J call TRBJ2-2, with D perhaps TRBD2 (5 bases). This CDR3 spans 15 amino acids. V was cut by 4 bases and J by 2 bases, with 12 bases left in between. Germline-derived CDR1 and CDR2 are SGHNT and YYREEE (reference sequence).

The genes are TRBV10-3 and TRBJ2-7, with D possibly matching TRBD1 (6 bases). CDR1 and CDR2 from the germline V gene are ENHRY and SYGVKD. The length of the CDR3 is 15 residues. V lost 6 bases and J 6 bases, leaving 21 bases between the germline ends. DNA of the CDR3: TGTGCCATCAGGTCCGGTGAGGGGGTATACTCCGAGCAGTACTTC. Its translation is CAIRSGEGVYSEQYF.

The chain is built from TRBV5-5 and TRBJ1-2; no clear D. V shed 0 bases and J shed 7 bases, with 4 bases lying between them. There are 11 residues in the CDR3. Germline V gene data show CDR1 as SGHKS and CDR2 as YYEKEE (reference sequence). The CDR3 DNA reads TGTGCCAGCAGCTTGGATAGTGGCTACACCTTC. Translating gives CASSLDSGYTF.

The genes are TRBV7-9 and TRBJ2-7, with TRBD2 as a possible D gene (5 bases). Germline CDR1 is SEHNR and CDR2 is FQNEAQ (reference sequence). There are 14 residues in the CDR3. Trimming removed 1 base from V and 5 bases from J, with 12 bases in between. CDR3 region: CASSLVNSADEQYF. The DNA for the CDR3 is TGTGCCAGCAGCTTAGTTAATAGCGCAGACGAGCAGTACTTC.

The rearrangement joins TRBV5-1 to TRBJ2-2; TRBD2 matches at 10 bases. In germline, CDR1 is SGHRS, CDR2 YFSETQ. The trim removed 0 bases at V and 3 bases at J, leaving 11 bases unmatched. This CDR3 spans 19 amino acids. The CDR3, as DNA: TGCGCCAGCAGCTTGGACCTGCTAAGGACTAGCGGTCACACCGGGGAGCTGTTTTTT. Protein sequence: CASSLDLLRTSGHTGELFF.

This clone was picked up a small number of times. The genes are TRBV19 and TRBJ1-5; 9 bases map to TRBD1. V lost 5 bases, J lost 4 bases, and 9 bases stayed unmatched. The CDR3 is 16 amino acids. CDR1 LNHDA and CDR2 SQIVND come from the germline V gene (reference sequence). CDR3 residues: CASSPRDRVENQPQHF. Written as DNA, the CDR3 is TGTGCCAGTAGTCCTCGGGACAGGGTGGAAAATCAGCCCCAGCATTTT.

The V call is TRBV11-2, the J call TRBJ2-2; 8 bases are a match to TRBD2. This CDR3 contains 14 residues. Germline CDR1 and CDR2: SGHAT and FQNNGV. Trimming cost V 5 bases and J 4 bases; bases outside gene matches: 3. CDR3 sequence: CASSRLAGTGELFF. The CDR3 coding sequence is TGTGCCAGCAGCCGCCTAGCGGGCACCGGGGAGCTGTTTTTT.

This chain connects TRBV7-9 to TRBJ2-3, with D tentatively TRBD1 (6 bases). Trimming cost V 5 bases and J 5 bases, with 14 bases left between them. CDR3 length: 14 amino acids. Germline-derived CDR1 and CDR2 are SEHNR and FQNEAQ (reference sequence). As DNA, the CDR3 is TGTGCCAGCAGCCGTGATGTAGGGGGAGATACGCAGTATTTT. Amino acids: CASSRDVGGDTQYF.

V gene TRBV5-1 combines with J gene TRBJ2-7, with 11 positions matching TRBD1. CDR1 and CDR2 from the germline V gene are SGHRS and YFSETQ. J was trimmed by 3 bases and V by 3 bases; bases with no gene match: 2. CDR3 length: 14 residues. This chain's CDR3 is CASSSGTGGYEQYF. The CDR3 DNA reads as TGCGCCAGCAGCTCCGGGACAGGGGGCTACGAGCAGTACTTC.

This clone appeared once. The V gene is TRBV6-1, the J gene TRBJ2-1; D is perhaps TRBD2 (6 bases). This CDR3 has 15 residues. The V and J ends lost 3 bases and 4 bases respectively, with 13 bases between them. Germline V gene lookup returns CDR1 MNHNS and CDR2 SASEGT. The CDR3 reads CASSDFGGAYNEQFF. The CDR3 DNA reads as TGTGCCAGCAGTGATTTTGGCGGGGCTTACAATGAGCAGTTCTTC.

V is TRBV7-8 and J is TRBJ1-5; TRBD1 is a possible D gene (6 bases). Trimming left V 3 bases short and J 1 base short, with 16 bases between. The CDR3 consists of 17 residues. Germline V gene data show CDR1 as SGHVS and CDR2 as FQNEAQ. This CDR3 is CASSLVGGRWSNQPQHF. CDR3 sequence (DNA): TGTGCCAGCAGCTTGGTGGGGGGGCGGTGGAGCAATCAGCCCCAGCATTTT.

The J gene is TRBJ2-1, the V gene TRBV19; no clear D. V lost 3 bases, J lost 4 bases, and 10 bases lay in between. CDR3 length equals 14 residues. CDR1 and CDR2 (germline): LNHDA, SQIVND (reference sequence). Here the CDR3 reads CASSISLTYNEQFF. The CDR3 DNA follows: TGTGCCAGTAGTATTTCTCTAACTTACAATGAGCAGTTCTTC.

The chain is built from TRBV25-1 and TRBJ1-2; maybe TRBD1 (6 bases). Trimming removed 2 bases from V and 7 bases from J, with 14 bases in between. The CDR3 consists of 14 residues. Per germline, CDR1 MGHDK and CDR2 SYGVNS. CDR3 residues: CASSEKLGAVGYTF. DNA for the CDR3: TGTGCCAGCAGTGAAAAGTTGGGGGCGGTTGGCTACACCTTC.

The chain couples TRBV5-1 to TRBJ2-3, with a possible D match to TRBD1 (5 bases). V was pared by 4 bases and J by 0 bases, with 9 bases between. CDR1 and CDR2 (germline): SGHRS, YFSETQ. The CDR3 covers 14 residues. This CDR3 reads CASSRQGSTDTQYF. CDR3 nucleotides: TGCGCCAGCAGCCGGCAGGGCAGCACAGATACGCAGTATTTT. Complete variable domain (other parts from reference TRBV5-1 and TRBJ2-3): KAGVTQTPRYLIKTRGQQVTLSCSPISGHRSVSWYQQTPGQGLQFLFEYFSETQRNKGNFPGRFSGRQFSNSRSEMNVSTLELGDSALYLCASSRQGSTDTQYFGPGTRLTVL.

J is TRBJ2-3 and V is TRBV4-2; 10 nucleotides line up with TRBD2. The CDR3 has 17 residues. The germline gives CDR1 LGHNA, CDR2 YNFKEQ. V was clipped by 1 base and J by 1 base; unmatched bases: 5. The chain's CDR3 is CASSQARTSGGTDTQYF. For the CDR3, the DNA is TGTGCCAGCAGCCAAGCGCGTACTAGCGGGGGCACAGATACGCAGTATTTT.